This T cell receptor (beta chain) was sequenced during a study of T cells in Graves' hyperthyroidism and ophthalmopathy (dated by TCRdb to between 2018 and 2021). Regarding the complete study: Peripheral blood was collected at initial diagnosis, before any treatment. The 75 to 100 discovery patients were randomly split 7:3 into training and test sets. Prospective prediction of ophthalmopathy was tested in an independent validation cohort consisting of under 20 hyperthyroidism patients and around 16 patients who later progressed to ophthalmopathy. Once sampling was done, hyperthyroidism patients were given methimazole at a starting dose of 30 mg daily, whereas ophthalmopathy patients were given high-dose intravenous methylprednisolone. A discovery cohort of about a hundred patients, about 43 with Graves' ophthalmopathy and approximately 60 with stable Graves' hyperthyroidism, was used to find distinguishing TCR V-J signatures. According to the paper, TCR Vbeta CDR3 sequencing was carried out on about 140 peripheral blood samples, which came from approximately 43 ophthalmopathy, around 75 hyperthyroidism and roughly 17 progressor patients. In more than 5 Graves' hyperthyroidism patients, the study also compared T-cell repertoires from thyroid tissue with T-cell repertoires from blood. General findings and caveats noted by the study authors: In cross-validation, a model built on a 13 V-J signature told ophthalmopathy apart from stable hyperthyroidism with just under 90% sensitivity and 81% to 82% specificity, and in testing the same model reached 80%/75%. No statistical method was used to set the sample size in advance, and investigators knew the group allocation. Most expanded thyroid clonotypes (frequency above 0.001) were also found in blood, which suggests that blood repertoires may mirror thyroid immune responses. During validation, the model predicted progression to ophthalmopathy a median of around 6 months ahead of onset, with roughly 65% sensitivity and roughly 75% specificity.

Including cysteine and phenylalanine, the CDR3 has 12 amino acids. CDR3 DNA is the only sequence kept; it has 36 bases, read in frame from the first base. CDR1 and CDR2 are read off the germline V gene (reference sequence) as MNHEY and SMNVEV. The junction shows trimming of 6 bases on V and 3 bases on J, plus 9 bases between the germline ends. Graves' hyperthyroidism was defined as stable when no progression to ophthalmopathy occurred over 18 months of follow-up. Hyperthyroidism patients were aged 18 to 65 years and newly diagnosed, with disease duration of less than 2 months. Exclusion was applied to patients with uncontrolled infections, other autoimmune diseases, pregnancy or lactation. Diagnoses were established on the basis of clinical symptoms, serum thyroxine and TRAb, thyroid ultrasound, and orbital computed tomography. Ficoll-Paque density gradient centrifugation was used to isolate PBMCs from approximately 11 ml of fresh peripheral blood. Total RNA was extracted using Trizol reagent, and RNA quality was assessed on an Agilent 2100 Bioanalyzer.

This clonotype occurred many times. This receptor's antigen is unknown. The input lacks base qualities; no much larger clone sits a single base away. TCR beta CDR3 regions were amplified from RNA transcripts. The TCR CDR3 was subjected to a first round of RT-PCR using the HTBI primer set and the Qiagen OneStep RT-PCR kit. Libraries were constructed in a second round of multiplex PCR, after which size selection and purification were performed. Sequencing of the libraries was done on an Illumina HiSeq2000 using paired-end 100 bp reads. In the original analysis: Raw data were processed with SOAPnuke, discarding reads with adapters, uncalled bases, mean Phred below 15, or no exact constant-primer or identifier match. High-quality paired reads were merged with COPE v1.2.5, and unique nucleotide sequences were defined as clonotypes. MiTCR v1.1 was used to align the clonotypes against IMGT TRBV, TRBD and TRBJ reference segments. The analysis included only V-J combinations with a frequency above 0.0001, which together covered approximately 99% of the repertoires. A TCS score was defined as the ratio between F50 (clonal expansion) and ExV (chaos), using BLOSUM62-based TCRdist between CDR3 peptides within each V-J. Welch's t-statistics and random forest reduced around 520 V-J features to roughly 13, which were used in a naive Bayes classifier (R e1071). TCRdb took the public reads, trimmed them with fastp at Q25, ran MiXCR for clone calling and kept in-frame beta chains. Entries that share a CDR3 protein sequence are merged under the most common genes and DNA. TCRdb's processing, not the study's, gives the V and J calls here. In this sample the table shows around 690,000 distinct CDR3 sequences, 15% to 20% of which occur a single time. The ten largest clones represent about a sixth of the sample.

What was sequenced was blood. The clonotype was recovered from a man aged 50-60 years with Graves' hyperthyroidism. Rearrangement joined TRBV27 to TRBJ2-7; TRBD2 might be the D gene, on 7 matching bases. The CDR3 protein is CASRGGLYEQYF. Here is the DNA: TGTGCCAGCAGGGGGGGGCTCTACGAGCAGTACTTC.